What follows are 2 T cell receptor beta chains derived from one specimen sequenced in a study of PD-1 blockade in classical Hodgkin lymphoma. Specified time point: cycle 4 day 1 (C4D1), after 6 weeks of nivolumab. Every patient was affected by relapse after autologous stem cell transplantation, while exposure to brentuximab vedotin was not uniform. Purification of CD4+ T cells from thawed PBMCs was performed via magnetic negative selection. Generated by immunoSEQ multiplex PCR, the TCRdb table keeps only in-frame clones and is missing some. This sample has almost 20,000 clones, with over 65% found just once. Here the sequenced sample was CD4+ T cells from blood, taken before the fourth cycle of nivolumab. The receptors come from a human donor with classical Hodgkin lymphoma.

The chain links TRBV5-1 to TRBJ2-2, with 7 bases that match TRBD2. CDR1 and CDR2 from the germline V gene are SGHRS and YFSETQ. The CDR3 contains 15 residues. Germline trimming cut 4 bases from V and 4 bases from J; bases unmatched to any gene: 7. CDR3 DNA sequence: TGCGCCAGCAGCCTCGGGCGGGGGAGCACCGGGGAGCTGTTTTTT. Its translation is CASSLGRGSTGELFF.

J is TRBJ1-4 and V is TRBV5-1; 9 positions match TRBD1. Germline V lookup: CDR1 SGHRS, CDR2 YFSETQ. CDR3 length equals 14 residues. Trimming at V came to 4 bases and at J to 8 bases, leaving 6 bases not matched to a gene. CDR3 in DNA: TGCGCCAGCAGCCCCGACAGGGGGGGGGAAAAACTGTTTTTT. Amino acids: CASSPDRGGEKLFF.